The next 18 T cell receptor beta chains were all read from a single sample in a study of PD-1 blockade in classical Hodgkin lymphoma. Sequencing was performed with immunoSEQ multiplex PCR; in TCRdb, only in-frame clones are kept and a portion is missing. The data hold more than 15,000 clones, with 65% to 80% observed a single time. Time point defined: cycle 4 day 1 (C4D1), after 5 to 7 weeks of nivolumab. After autologous stem cell transplantation all patients relapsed, and prior brentuximab vedotin exposure differed between cohorts. It was by magnetic negative selection that CD4+ T cells were purified from thawed PBMCs. The sample was CD4+ T cells from blood, taken before the fourth cycle of nivolumab. Every receptor here comes from a human donor with classical Hodgkin lymphoma.

The rearrangement joins TRBV19 to TRBJ2-3; 11 nucleotides agree with TRBD1. CDR1 is LNHDA and CDR2 is SQIVND in the germline V gene (reference sequence). The CDR3 runs to 19 residues. With V trimmed by 1 base and J by 0 bases, 9 bases remained unmatched. The CDR3 sequence is CASSIGGGGQGASTDTQYF. CDR3 nucleotides: TGTGCCAGTAGTATAGGTGGGGGCGGACAGGGGGCCAGCACAGATACGCAGTATTTT.

The gene calls are TRBV7-9 and TRBJ2-1, with 13 bases matching TRBD2. Germline V gene lookup returns CDR1 SEHNR and CDR2 FQNEAQ (reference sequence). Trimming at V came to 1 base and at J to 0 bases, leaving 6 bases not matched to a gene. The length of the CDR3 is 19 residues. The CDR3 protein is CASSLEGTSGTPSYNEQFF. Written as DNA, the CDR3 is TGTGCCAGCAGCTTAGAAGGGACTAGCGGGACTCCCTCCTACAATGAGCAGTTCTTC.

This sequence joins TRBV5-1 and TRBJ2-7; possibly TRBD2 for D (6 bases). CDR1 is SGHRS, CDR2 YFSETQ, per germline. The CDR3 spans 13 residues. Trimming took 8 bases from V and 0 from J, leaving 12 bases between them. This CDR3 reads CASSGLPSYEQYF. The CDR3 DNA reads TGCGCCAGTTCGGGACTCCCCTCCTACGAGCAGTACTTC.

The CDR3 DNA reads TGTGCCAGCAGGGGGACAGGGGGTGGAGAAAAACTGTTTTTT. This gives the protein CASRGTGGGEKLFF. V gene TRBV27 combines with J gene TRBJ1-4; TRBD1 aligns across 11 bases. This CDR3 has 14 amino acids. Germline V gene data show CDR1 as MNHEY and CDR2 as SMNVEV (reference sequence). V dropped 6 bases and J dropped 8; count of bases not matched to a gene: 5.

The table lists this clone with a count of one. The chain uses TRBV2 and TRBJ1-4; 7 bases line up with TRBD1. Germline V lookup: CDR1 SNHLY, CDR2 FYNNEI. Trimming removed 11 bases from V and 0 bases from J; junction bases left unmatched: 15. The CDR3 is 17 residues long. CDR3 in amino acids: CACGKEGQAATNEKLFF. The DNA for the CDR3 is TGTGCCTGTGGGAAAGAAGGACAGGCGGCAACTAATGAAAAACTGTTTTTT.

J is TRBJ2-3 and V is TRBV7-9, with a possible D match to TRBD2 (6 bases). V lost 4 bases to trimming and J lost 0 bases, with 11 bases between them. From germline, CDR1 is SEHNR and CDR2 FQNEAQ (reference sequence). The CDR3 sequence is 15 residues long. CDR3 in amino acids: CASSSSVSSTDTQYF. DNA of the CDR3: TGTGCCAGCAGCTCTAGCGTCTCTAGCACAGATACGCAGTATTTT.

This chain joins TRBV7-9 and TRBJ2-3, with D unresolved. This CDR3 has 12 amino acids. Germline V CDR1 and CDR2: SEHNR, FQNEAQ (reference sequence). Trimming took off 8 bases at V and 2 bases at J, with 8 bases between the two ends. The CDR3 sequence: CASLLNTDTQYF. Written as DNA, the CDR3 is TGTGCCAGCCTTCTTAACACAGATACGCAGTATTTT.

V usage is TRBV7-9 and J usage is TRBJ2-1; D gene unclear. The V gene lost 3 bases and the J gene lost 5 bases, with 11 bases spanning the gap. CDR1 is SEHNR and CDR2 is FQNEAQ in the germline V gene (reference sequence). The CDR3 loop spans 14 amino acids. The CDR3 protein is CASSFRNIDNEQFF. The CDR3 DNA is TGTGCCAGCAGCTTCCGCAACATCGACAATGAGCAGTTCTTC.

CDR3 nucleotides: TGTGCCAGCCGACCAACGACAGTTAGGGACACTGAAGCTTTCTTT. This codes for CASRPTTVRDTEAFF. The chain recombines TRBV2 with TRBJ1-1; maybe TRBD1 (5 bases). V lost 8 bases and J lost 3, with 19 bases in between. The CDR3 has 15 residues. Germline CDR1 reads SNHLY; CDR2 reads FYNNEI. The entire variable domain, with the rest obtained from reference TRBV2 and TRBJ1-1, is as follows: EPEVTQTPSHQVTQMGQEVILRCVPISNHLYFYWYRQILGQKVEFLVSFYNNEISEKSEIFDDQFSVERPDGSNFTLKIRSTKLEDSAMYFCASRPTTVRDTEAFFGQGTRLTVV.

Here the CDR3 reads CASSNIGANVLTF. DNA of the CDR3: TGCGCCAGCAGCAACATTGGGGCCAACGTCCTGACTTTC. The chain couples TRBV5-1 to TRBJ2-6; D gene uncertain. Germline V gene data show CDR1 as SGHRS and CDR2 as YFSETQ. Between the trimmed V and J ends, which lost 4 bases and 3 bases, there was a span of 5 bases. This CDR3 comprises 13 residues.

The J gene is TRBJ1-1, the V gene TRBV27; tentatively, D is TRBD1 (6 bases). The CDR3 sequence is 15 residues long. Trimming removed 11 bases at V and 2 bases at J, with 21 bases between. Looked up from germline, CDR1 is MNHEY and CDR2 is SMNVEV (reference sequence). The CDR3, as DNA: TGTGCCGACCCCCCAGGGGATGAAAGAAACACTGAAGCTTTCTTT. This encodes CADPPGDERNTEAFF.

The chain has TRBV10-3 and TRBJ2-2, with no clear D. V lost 11 bases and J 0 bases, leaving 13 bases between the germline ends. This CDR3 spans 14 amino acids. Germline V lookup: CDR1 ENHRY, CDR2 SYGVKD. The CDR3 sequence: CASIGIANTGELFF. The CDR3 nucleotides are TGTGCCTCTATAGGGATAGCGAACACCGGGGAGCTGTTTTTT.

The rearrangement joins TRBV27 to TRBJ2-1; the match to TRBD2 covers 15 bases. Germline V gene lookup returns CDR1 MNHEY and CDR2 SMNVEV (reference sequence). The junction had 10 bases not matched to a gene; V was cut back by 7 bases and J by 12 bases. The CDR3 sequence is 15 residues long. CDR3 coding DNA: TGTGCCAGCAACACACGGACTAGCGGGAGGGCTCGGCAGTTCTTC. Translated: CASNTRTSGRARQFF.

This clone was counted once. The chain combines TRBV27 with TRBJ2-2; no clear D. CDR1 MNHEY and CDR2 SMNVEV come from the germline V gene (reference sequence). Deletions cut 7 bases from V and 2 bases from J, with 17 bases between. The CDR3 consists of 16 residues. In nucleotides, the CDR3 is TGTGCCAGCATTCACGGACCCAACACCAACACCGGGGAGCTGTTTTTT. Its translation: CASIHGPNTNTGELFF.

The chain's CDR3 is CASRHMLTGGDYEQYF. CDR3 sequence (DNA): TGCGCCAGCAGACACATGCTGACAGGGGGGGACTACGAGCAGTACTTC. The chain has TRBV4-1 and TRBJ2-7, with 9 nucleotides matching TRBD1. The CDR3 runs to 16 residues. The trim removed 6 bases at V and 3 bases at J, leaving 12 bases unmatched. The germline gives CDR1 MGHRA, CDR2 YSYEKL.

This clone was picked up one time. The rearrangement uses TRBV2 and TRBJ1-5, with 8 bases aligning to TRBD1. This CDR3 is built from 15 residues. V lost 6 bases, J lost 1 base, and 5 bases stayed unmatched. Germline V CDR1 and CDR2: SNHLY, FYNNEI. CDR3 DNA sequence: TGTGCCAGCAGACAGGGGGGGGTAAGCAATCAGCCCCAGCATTTT. Its translation is CASRQGGVSNQPQHF.

This chain connects TRBV19 to TRBJ2-5; D could derive from TRBD1 or TRBD2 (5 bases each). The CDR3 length is 14 residues. Germline CDR1 is LNHDA and CDR2 is SQIVND (reference sequence). Trimming shortened V by 4 bases and J by 1 base, and 10 bases separated the two germline ends. In nucleotides, the CDR3 is TGTGCCAGTAGTAAGGGACGCCTCCAAGAGACCCAGTACTTC. Translated: CASSKGRLQETQYF.

This clone has a handful of counts. This sequence joins TRBV7-9 and TRBJ1-5; D ambiguous. Germline V gene sequence: CDR1 SEHNR, CDR2 FQNEAQ (reference sequence). Trimming took 1 base from V and 2 from J, leaving 6 bases between them. The CDR3 runs 14 residues. CDR3 coding DNA: TGTGCCAGCAGCTTAGAAGGAGGCAATCAGCCCCAGCATTTT. The encoded protein is CASSLEGGNQPQHF.